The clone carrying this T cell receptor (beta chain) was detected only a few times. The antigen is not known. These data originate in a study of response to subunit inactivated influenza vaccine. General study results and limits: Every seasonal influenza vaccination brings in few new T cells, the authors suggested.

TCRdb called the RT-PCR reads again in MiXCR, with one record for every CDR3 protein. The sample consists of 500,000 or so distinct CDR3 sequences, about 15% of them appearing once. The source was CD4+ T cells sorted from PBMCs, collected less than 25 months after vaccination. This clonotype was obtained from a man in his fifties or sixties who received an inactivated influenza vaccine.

In DNA, the CDR3 is TGTGCCAGCAGCAATGCGGGAGTGGAAGATACGCAGTATTTT. It codes for CASSNAGVEDTQYF. This chain uses TRBV21-1 with TRBJ2-3. TRBV21-1 is a listed pseudogene. The CDR3 runs 14 residues.